This T cell receptor (beta chain) was profiled in a study of CD8+ T cells in alopecia areata (dated by TCRdb to the late 2010s). Looking at the study overall: Treated patients were enrolled in an open-label pilot trial of oral tofacitinib at 5 to 10 mg twice daily for moderate-to-severe alopecia areata. Patients stayed on tofacitinib for 6 to 18 months and then had 6 months of follow-up off drug so that delayed response and recurrence could be assessed. To study T cell clonal expansion in alopecia areata, the researchers applied high-throughput TCRbeta sequencing to both the C3H/HeJ mouse model and human patients. Scalp tissue and sorted CD4+ and CD8+ peripheral blood T cells from patchy and totalis/universalis alopecia areata patients and from healthy controls were covered by human TCRbeta sequencing. Biopsies were taken from tofacitinib-treated patients at baseline and at 4 and 24 weeks of treatment, and a later scalp biopsy was taken in several of the tofacitinib-treated patients. Clonality in the scalp was compared among normal scalp (n=4), patchy alopecia areata scalp (n=8), and alopecia totalis/universalis scalp (n=8). RNA was obtained with the PAXgene miRNA kit for fixed scalp, the miRNeasy kit for PBMCs, and the RNeasy kit for mouse skin. TCRbeta CDR3 regions were amplified by immunoSEQ multiplex PCR using 35 Vbeta forward and 13 Jbeta reverse primers. Study-level results and caveats: TCR sequences shared between patients were less clear than in mice, possibly partly because of HLA diversity in the patient population. Unlike mouse skin, which is dominated by gammadelta T cells, normal human skin has resident alphabeta T cells that are also sequenced, and this complicates analysis of the scalp TCR repertoire. Higher clonality and more expanded CD8+ clones were observed in lesional scalp than in normal scalp, particularly in alopecia totalis/universalis, a finding suggestive of antigenic drive.

Relative to germline, V is missing 1 base and J is missing 5 bases, with 5 bases of the junction outside any gene match. Sequences SGHAT (CDR1) and FQNNGV (CDR2) are obtained from the germline V gene. Measured from the cysteine to the phenylalanine, the CDR3 is 15 residues long. Of the read, only the CDR3 DNA is kept; its 45 bases are in frame from base 1. Libraries came from the immunoSEQ multiplex PCR assay. For TCR sequencing, RNA was extracted from every sample and reverse transcribed into cDNA to serve as template. SuperScript III was used for first-strand cDNA synthesis, primed with a 2:1 mix of oligo-dT and random hexamers. A synthetic immune receptor repertoire was used to measure amplification bias, and any remaining bias was corrected computationally. The study's own analysis went as follows. After raw reads were preprocessed to remove errors, the CDR3 was defined following IMGT conventions as running from the conserved cysteine to phenylalanine. Clonality was computed as 1 minus the Shannon entropy, with the entropy normalized by log2 of the number of productive unique TCRs. Scalp TCRbeta sequences were cross-referenced with sorted blood CD4 and CD8 repertoires so that the CD4 or CD8 identity of scalp clones could be inferred. This is the immuneACCESS table as TCRdb keeps it, with only in-frame sequences that have V and J called. A part of the clones is gone; compared with another copy, unresolved V genes explain less than half, and the rest is unexplained. V and J calls plus clone size are reproduced from that table; the DNA served to infer D and trimming. The sample yields 7,000 to 7,500 clones; roughly two thirds were counted once. Clones ranked in the top ten supply about 17% of the sample.

Sample time point, as interpreted from the label and publication: baseline before oral tofacitinib. Lesional scalp punch biopsies and peripheral blood were obtained from alopecia areata patients. Human scalp biopsies were fixed immediately in PAXgene tissue containers. In regard to this clone: Its antigen has not been determined. No base quality values were provided; no much bigger clone lies one nucleotide off.

The sequencing here drew on skin, taken at week 0. The sequence is built from TRBV11-2 and TRBJ2-7, and 10 junctional nucleotides match TRBD1. The receptor was isolated from a human donor with alopecia areata. The CDR3 region has the sequence CASSLGDRGFDEQYF. Here is the DNA: TGTGCCAGCAGCTTAGGGGACAGGGGCTTTGACGAGCAGTACTTC.